The 19 T cell receptor beta chains below were found in one sample sequenced in a study of cytomegalovirus exposure and HLA in healthy donors. Primers for the PCR totalled 60 Vbeta and 13 Jbeta. This table comes from immunoSEQ multiplex PCR, and its TCRdb copy is limited to in-frame clones, with some not included. The sample carries 130,000 to 150,000 clones, 78% recorded once. Specimen: PBMCs. These receptors were taken from a man in his forties in good health and CMV-seropositive.

This chain links TRBV6-5 with TRBJ2-7; 7 bases fit TRBD1. The CDR3 totals 12 residues. V trimming: 6 bases; J trimming: 2 bases; junction bases outside the gene matches: 1. Germline V gives CDR1 MNHEY, CDR2 SVGAGI. The CDR3 coding sequence is TGTGCCAGCAGAACAGGGGCCTACGAGCAGTACTTC. Amino acids: CASRTGAYEQYF.

This clone was seen more than once but under ten times. The chain couples TRBV9 to TRBJ2-7; D is perhaps TRBD1 (5 bases). Trimming shortened V by 2 bases and J by 7 bases, and 16 bases separated the two germline ends. Germline V lookup: CDR1 SGDLS, CDR2 YYNGEE. This CDR3 is built from 14 residues. The CDR3 nucleotides read TGTGCCAGCAGCGTCGAATGGGGCCAGGAGGAGCAGTACTTC. It encodes CASSVEWGQEEQYF.

This chain joins TRBV6-5 and TRBJ2-3; a possible D gene is TRBD1 (6 bases). CDR1 and CDR2 from the germline V gene are MNHEY and SVGAGI. The CDR3 consists of 13 residues. With 4 bases removed from V and 3 bases from J, the gap between germline ends came to 8 bases. CDR3 loop: CASSSTGTDTQYF. In nucleotides, the CDR3 is TGTGCCAGCAGTTCCACAGGGACAGATACGCAGTATTTT.

This rearrangement joins TRBV7-6 to TRBJ1-6; 7 nucleotides line up with TRBD1. The CDR3 consists of 16 residues. Germline V gene sequence: CDR1 SGHVS, CDR2 FNYEAQ. V shed 0 bases, J shed 9 bases, and the junction held 8 bases outside the gene matches. The CDR3 bases are TGTGCCAGCAGCTTAGCAAGGGCAGGGGGTGGTTCACCCCTCCACTTT. Its protein is CASSLARAGGGSPLHF. Together with reference TRBV7-6 and TRBJ1-6, the CDR3 gives the full variable domain: GAGVSQSPRYKVTKRGQDVALRCDPISGHVSLYWYRQALGQGPEFLTYFNYEAQQDKSGLPNDRFSAERPEGSISTLTIQRTEQRDSAMYRCASSLARAGGGSPLHFGNGTRLTVT.

In this sample, this clone turned up a few times. This chain uses TRBV28 with TRBJ2-3; D unresolved. The CDR3 extends over 13 amino acids. V lost 6 bases and J 3 bases, leaving 10 bases between the germline ends. Germline CDR1 is MDHEN and CDR2 is SYDVKM. CDR3 sequence reads: CASRQTATDTQYF. Written as DNA, the CDR3 is TGTGCCAGCAGACAGACGGCTACAGATACGCAGTATTTT. Complete variable domain (other parts from reference TRBV28 and TRBJ2-3): DVKVTQSSRYLVKRTGEKVFLECVQDMDHENMFWYRQDPGLGLRLIYFSYDVKMKEKGDIPEGYSVSREKKERFSLILESASTNQTSMYLCASRQTATDTQYFGPGTRLTVL.

The CDR3 here is CASSQDLASKTQYF. The CDR3 DNA is TGCGCCAGCAGCCAAGATCTGGCTAGCAAGACCCAGTACTTC. V usage is TRBV4-1 and J usage is TRBJ2-5; possible D gene TRBD2, 5 bases. This CDR3 spans 14 amino acids. V lost 0 bases and J lost 6, with 11 bases in between. In germline, CDR1 is MGHRA, CDR2 YSYEKL.

The CDR3 reads CASRRTGDGYTIYF. The CDR3 DNA follows: TGTGCCAGCAGAAGGACAGGGGACGGCTACACCATATATTTT. J is TRBJ1-3 and V is TRBV28; 9 bases are shared with TRBD1. V shed 6 bases, J shed 8 bases, and the junction held 8 bases outside the gene matches. The CDR3 is 14 residues long. CDR1 MDHEN and CDR2 SYDVKM come from the germline V gene.

The rearrangement uses TRBV30 and TRBJ2-7; TRBD1 matches 7 bases. Germline assignment: CDR1 GTSNPN and CDR2 SVGIG (reference sequence). This CDR3 is 14 amino acids long. Trimming removed 0 bases from V and 1 base from J; junction bases left unmatched: 3. The CDR3 sequence is CAWSVGGQSYEQYF. DNA of the CDR3: TGTGCCTGGAGTGTAGGGGGCCAGTCCTACGAGCAGTACTTC.

This clone has more than one count but fewer than ten. This chain joins TRBV5-4 and TRBJ2-7; 11 bases agree with TRBD2. CDR1 and CDR2 from the germline V gene are SGHNT and YYREEE (reference sequence). The CDR3 is made up of 14 amino acids. The V and J ends lost 0 bases and 6 bases, in that order; junction bases with no gene match: 2. DNA for the CDR3: TGTGCCAGCAGCTTGGATCTAGCGGGAGGCGAGCAGTACTTC. Protein sequence: CASSLDLAGGEQYF. The whole variable domain, remainder taken from reference TRBV5-4 and TRBJ2-7, is ETGVTQSPTHLIKTRGQQVTLRCSSQSGHNTVSWYQQALGQGPQFIFQYYREEENGRGNFPPRFSGLQFPNYSSELNVNALELDDSALYLCASSLDLAGGEQYFGPGTRLTVT.

This clone was found a few times. The chain recombines TRBV7-2 with TRBJ1-1, with D tentatively TRBD1 (6 bases). CDR3 length equals 15 residues. Trimming removed 4 bases at V and 3 bases at J, with 15 bases between. The germline V gene has CDR1 SGHTA and CDR2 FQGNSA. CDR3 nucleotides: TGTGCCAGCAGCTATCTAGCCAGGGGTGACACTGAAGCTTTCTTT. Translated: CASSYLARGDTEAFF.

DNA of the CDR3: TGTGCCAGCAGGACAGGGTTGTGGGAAAATACTGAAGCTTTCTTT. Translated, it gives CASRTGLWENTEAFF. The rearrangement joins TRBV6-1 to TRBJ1-1; TRBD1 agrees at 7 bases. The CDR3 sequence is 15 residues long. The V gene end was trimmed by 6 bases and the J gene end by 5 bases; junction bases not matched to a gene: 12. Per germline, CDR1 MNHNS and CDR2 SASEGT.

CDR3 nucleotides: TGTGCCAGCAGCATGACAGGGGGGCGGGAGACCCAGTACTTC. Its protein is CASSMTGGRETQYF. This rearrangement joins TRBV7-3 to TRBJ2-5; 9 nucleotides agree with TRBD1. The CDR3 is made up of 14 amino acids. Germline CDR1 is SGHTA and CDR2 is FQGTGA. V lost 5 bases and J lost 5; bases outside the gene matches: 6.

This clone was found a few times. The chain recombines TRBV30 with TRBJ1-2, with D tentatively TRBD1 (6 bases). The germline CDR1 and CDR2 sequences are GTSNPN and SVGIG (reference sequence). The V end was cut by 2 bases, the J end by 6 bases, with 19 bases between. The length of the CDR3 is 15 residues. CDR3 in amino acids: CAWSPQGLVADGYTF. Here the CDR3 DNA reads TGTGCCTGGAGTCCACAGGGTCTGGTCGCGGATGGCTACACCTTC.

This clone was observed many times. The J gene is TRBJ2-3, the V gene TRBV6-4; 11 bases align to TRBD2. J lost 4 bases, V lost 3 bases, and 0 bases had no gene match. In germline, CDR1 is MRHNA, CDR2 SNTAGT. This CDR3 is built from 14 residues. The CDR3 nucleotides are TGTGCCAGCAGTGAACTAGCGGGAGCAGATACGCAGTATTTT. Translated: CASSELAGADTQYF.

V and J are TRBV14 and TRBJ2-1; TRBD2 matches 9 bases. Germline values: CDR1 SGHDN, CDR2 FVKESK. Losses at the gene ends were 1 base for V and 15 bases for J; bases not matched to a gene: 10. The CDR3 contains 14 residues. The CDR3, as DNA: TGTGCCAGCAGCCAAGGCTCTAGCGGGGCTATAAGGTTCTTC. As protein: CASSQGSSGAIRFF.

This clone was counted between two and nine times. The J gene is TRBJ1-5, the V gene TRBV18, with 8 bases aligning to TRBD1. J lost 9 bases, V lost 5 bases, and 6 bases had no gene match. The CDR3 is 13 residues long. From germline, CDR1 is KGHSH and CDR2 LQKENI. CDR3 DNA: TGTGCCAGCTCATCAGGACAGGGTACGCCCCAGCATTTT. Residues: CASSSGQGTPQHF.

The rearrangement uses TRBV6-1 and TRBJ2-1, with D perhaps TRBD2 (5 bases). The CDR3 has 13 residues. Per the germline V gene, CDR1 is MNHNS and CDR2 is SASEGT. CDR3 coding DNA: TGTACCCTTCGAGTAGCGAATTCCAATGAGCAGTTCTTC. Translation gives CTLRVANSNEQFF.

The genes are TRBV27 and TRBJ2-3; 16 positions match TRBD2. J gave up 2 bases and V 6 bases, and 8 bases lay outside the gene matches. CDR3 length: 18 residues. Germline lookup yields CDR1 MNHEY and CDR2 SMNVEV (reference sequence). DNA of the CDR3: TGTGCCAGCAGCGGGGGACTAGCGGGAGGGGGGATCACAGATACGCAGTATTTT. It specifies CASSGGLAGGGITDTQYF.

This clone was seen only once. The gene calls are TRBV2 and TRBJ2-1; 8 positions agree with TRBD1. Trimming at V came to 6 bases and at J to 9 bases, leaving 4 bases not matched to a gene. The CDR3 runs to 12 residues. Per the germline V gene, CDR1 is SNHLY and CDR2 is FYNNEI. The CDR3 DNA reads TGTGCCAGCAGAGACAGGGGTGGTGAGCAGTTCTTC. Its translation: CASRDRGGEQFF.